Listed here are 20 T cell receptor beta chains from one sample, sequenced in a study of control samples from healthy donors and cancer patients. Assay: immunoSEQ multiplex PCR; the TCRdb copy retains only in-frame clones and omits some. The sample lists about 130,000 clones; 85% to 95% were seen once. Sequencing input: blood. The receptors originated from a man aged 25 to 40 in good health.

This chain links TRBV30 with TRBJ1-1, with D unclear. This CDR3 has 11 amino acids. The germline CDR1 and CDR2 sequences are GTSNPN and SVGIG (reference sequence). Trimming stripped 0 bases from V and 3 bases from J, with 2 bases between. In DNA, the CDR3 is TGTGCCTGGAGTGTGGACACTGAAGCTTTCTTT. Its protein product is CAWSVDTEAFF. The full variable domain, rest sourced from reference TRBV30 and TRBJ1-1, is SQTIHQWPATLVQPVGSPLSLECTVEGTSNPNLYWYRQAAGRGLQLLFYSVGIGQISSEVPQNLSASRPQDRQFILSSKKLLLSDSGFYLCAWSVDTEAFFGQGTRLTVV.

The chain recombines TRBV20-1 with TRBJ2-3, with 8 bases fitting TRBD1. Trimming cost V 6 bases and J 8 bases; bases outside gene matches: 4. This CDR3 comprises 11 residues. Germline V lookup: CDR1 DFQATT, CDR2 SNEGSKA (reference sequence). The CDR3 protein is CSAVTGGTQYF. CDR3 sequence (DNA): TGCAGTGCCGTAACAGGGGGTACGCAGTATTTT.

V is TRBV5-1 and J is TRBJ1-1, with 7 positions matching TRBD1. CDR3 length: 16 amino acids. V lost 4 bases to trimming and J lost 0 bases; unmatched junction nucleotides: 9. Germline CDR1 SGHRS, CDR2 YFSETQ. This chain's CDR3 is CASSREKGQMNTEAFF. The CDR3 DNA reads as TGCGCCAGCAGCCGAGAAAAGGGACAGATGAACACTGAAGCTTTCTTT.

This chain uses TRBV3-1 (or the pseudogene TRBV3-2) with TRBJ1-1; no firm D call. CDR1 and CDR2 from the germline V gene are LGHDT and YNNKEL (reference sequence). Trimming pared 0 bases from V and 9 bases from J, leaving 8 bases between. The CDR3 has 12 residues. The CDR3 DNA sequence: TGTGCCAGCAGCCAAGATCTCAGAAAAGCTTTCTTT. It codes for CASSQDLRKAFF.

The genes are TRBV13 and TRBJ2-2, with TRBD2 identical over 12 bases. J lost 4 bases, V lost 4 bases, and 4 bases had no gene match. CDR1 is PRHDT and CDR2 is FYEKMQ in the germline V gene (reference sequence). The CDR3 covers 16 residues. CDR3 residues: CASSWTSGEITGELFF. The CDR3 DNA follows: TGTGCCAGCAGCTGGACTAGCGGGGAGATCACCGGGGAGCTGTTTTTT. The complete variable domain, with remaining parts taken from reference TRBV13 and TRBJ2-2, reads AAGVIQSPRHLIKEKRETATLKCYPIPRHDTVYWYQQGPGQDPQFLISFYEKMQSDKGSIPDRFSAQQFSDYHSELNMSSLELGDSALYFCASSWTSGEITGELFFGEGSRLTVL.

This clone was counted a single time. The CDR3 region has the DNA TGTGCCAGTAGTATCGTTCCAGGGGGCTTGGGAAACACCATATATTTT. Translation gives CASSIVPGGLGNTIYF. This chain joins TRBV19 and TRBJ1-3; 8 positions agree with TRBD1. CDR1 is LNHDA, CDR2 SQIVND, per germline (reference sequence). With 3 bases clipped from V and 4 bases from J, the junction kept 8 bases outside the gene matches. This CDR3 is 16 amino acids long.

The chain is built from TRBV5-8 and TRBJ1-2, with D unresolved. The CDR3 totals 12 residues. V was pared by 7 bases and J by 9 bases, with 16 bases between. Germline CDR1 is SGHTS and CDR2 is YDEGEE. As DNA, the CDR3 is TGTGCCAGCCTAAGGAAAGGGTCGAGCTACACCTTC. Protein sequence: CASLRKGSSYTF.

The V call is TRBV7-9, the J call TRBJ2-4; D is unresolved. CDR1 is SEHNR and CDR2 is FQNEAQ in the germline V gene (reference sequence). This CDR3 is 14 amino acids long. Between the trimmed V and J ends, which lost 1 base and 13 bases, there was a span of 17 bases. The CDR3 here is CASSLDAWVTVQYF. The DNA for the CDR3 is TGTGCCAGCAGCTTAGATGCGTGGGTGACTGTGCAGTACTTC.

V usage is TRBV6-1 and J usage is TRBJ1-1; 8 positions agree with TRBD1. The CDR3 is 14 amino acids. The trim removed 2 bases at V and 4 bases at J, leaving 3 bases unmatched. CDR1 is MNHNS and CDR2 is SASEGT in the germline V gene. CDR3 residues: CASSERTGPTEAFF. The CDR3 nucleotides are TGTGCCAGCAGTGAAAGGACAGGGCCCACTGAAGCTTTCTTT.

The chain has TRBV9 and TRBJ2-7; a weak D match, TRBD1 (5 bases). Trimming stripped 3 bases from V and 6 bases from J, with 7 bases between. CDR3 length: 11 amino acids. Germline-derived CDR1 and CDR2 are SGDLS and YYNGEE. CDR3 residues: CASSAGSEQYF. The CDR3 coding sequence is TGTGCCAGCAGCGCAGGGTCCGAGCAGTACTTC.

The rearrangement joins TRBV7-9 to TRBJ1-3; 8 nucleotides line up with TRBD1. CDR1 SEHNR and CDR2 FQNEAQ come from the germline V gene (reference sequence). Unmatched junction bases numbered 6, after V lost 5 bases and J lost 6 bases. The CDR3 sequence is 14 residues long. CDR3 amino acids: CASSPGQGENTIYF. In DNA form, the CDR3 reads TGTGCCAGCAGCCCAGGACAGGGAGAAAACACCATATATTTT.

The genes are TRBV5-8 and TRBJ2-7, with D uncertain. Trimming took off 6 bases at V and 0 bases at J, with 4 bases between the two ends. The CDR3 runs 11 residues. Germline CDR1 reads SGHTS; CDR2 reads YDEGEE. CDR3 loop: CASTSSYEQYF. DNA for the CDR3: TGTGCCAGCACCTCCTCCTACGAGCAGTACTTC. Combining the CDR3 with reference TRBV5-8 and TRBJ2-7 gives the whole variable domain EAGVTQSPTHLIKTRGQQATLRCSPISGHTSVYWYQQALGLGLQFLLWYDEGEERNRGNFPPRFSGRQFPNYSSELNVNALELEDSALYLCASTSSYEQYFGPGTRLTVT.

The chain links TRBV2 to TRBJ1-4; possible D gene TRBD1, 5 bases. Trimming pared 2 bases from V and 9 bases from J, leaving 16 bases between. Germline CDR1 reads SNHLY; CDR2 reads FYNNEI. The CDR3 contains 15 residues. The CDR3, as DNA: TGTGCCAGCAGTGAATGGGACTTGGGGATGAAAAAACTGTTTTTT. Translating gives CASSEWDLGMKKLFF.

This rearrangement joins TRBV5-4 to TRBJ2-7; TRBD1 might be the D (5 bases). Germline V lookup: CDR1 SGHNT, CDR2 YYREEE (reference sequence). The CDR3 has 14 amino acids. Trimming took 0 bases from V and 1 from J, leaving 8 bases between them. DNA of the CDR3: TGTGCCAGCAGCTTGGGCCAGGGTTCCTACGAGCAGTACTTC. This sequence encodes CASSLGQGSYEQYF.

V and J are TRBV30 and TRBJ2-7, with D maybe TRBD1 (6 bases). Trimming pared 6 bases from V and 1 base from J, leaving 16 bases between. The V gene's germline CDR1 is GTSNPN and CDR2 SVGIG (reference sequence). There are 14 residues in the CDR3. DNA of the CDR3: TGTGCCTGCACAGGGCACACGGTATCCTACGAGCAGTACTTC. Amino acid sequence: CACTGHTVSYEQYF. The variable domain in full, completed from reference TRBV30 and TRBJ2-7, reads SQTIHQWPATLVQPVGSPLSLECTVEGTSNPNLYWYRQAAGRGLQLLFYSVGIGQISSEVPQNLSASRPQDRQFILSSKKLLLSDSGFYLCACTGHTVSYEQYFGPGTRLTVT.

The chain recombines TRBV28 with TRBJ2-1, with D unclear. The V end lost 9 bases, the J end lost 6 bases, and 18 bases lay between the germline ends. There are 14 residues in the CDR3. Germline V CDR1 and CDR2: MDHEN, SYDVKM. CDR3 sequence: CASKGLGMGNEQFF. DNA of the CDR3: TGTGCCAGTAAAGGGCTGGGGATGGGCAATGAGCAGTTCTTC. Using reference TRBV28 and TRBJ2-1 for the parts outside the CDR3, the full variable domain is DVKVTQSSRYLVKRTGEKVFLECVQDMDHENMFWYRQDPGLGLRLIYFSYDVKMKEKGDIPEGYSVSREKKERFSLILESASTNQTSMYLCASKGLGMGNEQFFGPGTRLTVL.

The V call is TRBV29-1, the J call TRBJ1-2; 11 bases are a match to TRBD1. Germline trimming cut 7 bases from V and 0 bases from J; bases unmatched to any gene: 10. In germline, CDR1 is SQVTM, CDR2 ANQGSEA. The CDR3 is made up of 16 amino acids. CDR3 region: CSAAGTGGVTNYGYTF. The CDR3 DNA reads TGCAGCGCCGCTGGGACAGGGGGTGTCACTAACTATGGCTACACCTTC.

This rearrangement joins TRBV27 to TRBJ2-7, with D possibly TRBD1 on 6 matching bases. V was clipped by 3 bases and J by 5 bases, with 11 bases between them. The CDR3 contains 13 residues. Germline CDR1 and CDR2: MNHEY and SMNVEV (reference sequence). CDR3 bases: TGTGCCAGCAGTTTTTCACAGGGCCACGAGCAGTACTTC. Amino acids: CASSFSQGHEQYF.

This chain links TRBV5-1 with TRBJ2-2; D perhaps matches TRBD1 (6 bases). From germline, CDR1 is SGHRS and CDR2 YFSETQ. Trimming shortened V by 4 bases and J by 6 bases, and 13 bases separated the two germline ends. The CDR3 spans 14 residues. CDR3 protein: CASSPVQGSGELFF. The DNA of the CDR3 is TGCGCCAGCAGCCCCGTACAGGGTTCCGGGGAGCTGTTTTTT.

This chain uses TRBV7-2 with TRBJ1-5, with a possible D match to TRBD1 (5 bases). The germline V gene encodes CDR1 SGHTA and CDR2 FQGNSA. This CDR3 has 13 residues. Trimming pared 5 bases from V and 11 bases from J, leaving 16 bases between. CDR3 sequence: CASSRGRDGAQHF. CDR3 coding DNA: TGTGCCAGCAGCCGGGGACGTGATGGGGCCCAGCATTTT.